Below, 23 T cell receptor beta chains from the same sample are listed, as sequenced in a study of T cell responses to AZD1222 COVID-19 vaccine. Some clones are missing from TCRdb's copy, which holds only in-frame ones; the method was immunoSEQ multiplex PCR. The data contain around 140,000 clones, 80% to 95% of them singletons. Here the sequenced sample was peripheral blood, taken 28 days after the second AZD1222 dose. These receptors came from an adult who received the AZD1222 COVID-19 vaccine.

This chain joins TRBV2 and TRBJ1-5; maybe TRBD1 (6 bases). The CDR3 has 14 amino acids. Germline V gene sequence: CDR1 SNHLY, CDR2 FYNNEI. Between the trimmed V and J ends, which lost 6 bases and 8 bases, there was a span of 17 bases. CDR3 sequence (DNA): TGTGCCAGCAGACAGGACTGGGGGCGAGAGCCCCAGCATTTT. This codes for CASRQDWGREPQHF.

The rearrangement uses TRBV12-3 or TRBV12-4 and TRBJ1-3; no clear D. The CDR3 runs to 12 residues. Trimming took off 3 bases at V and 3 bases at J, with 3 bases between the two ends. The CDR3 sequence: CASSFRGNTIYF. The DNA for the CDR3 is TGTGCCAGCAGTTTTCGTGGAAACACCATATATTTT.

This rearrangement joins TRBV5-1 to TRBJ2-4; possible D gene TRBD2, 7 bases. V was clipped by 3 bases and J by 7 bases, with 20 bases between them. There are 16 residues in the CDR3. Germline V gives CDR1 SGHRS, CDR2 YFSETQ. CDR3 sequence (DNA): TGCGCCAGCAGCTCCCGACAGTCGGGGAGGGGGAACATTCAGTACTTC. It specifies CASSSRQSGRGNIQYF.

The chain has TRBV5-5 and TRBJ2-2; 7 bases are shared with TRBD2. The CDR3 runs to 17 residues. Trimming at V came to 2 bases and at J to 5 bases, leaving 12 bases not matched to a gene. Looked up from germline, CDR1 is SGHKS and CDR2 is YYEKEE (reference sequence). CDR3 in DNA: TGTGCCAGCAGCTTAGAGGGCGGGGGAGTTCGAACCGGGGAGCTGTTTTTT. Translating gives CASSLEGGGVRTGELFF.

This rearrangement joins TRBV24-1 to TRBJ2-3, with TRBD2 as a possible D gene (6 bases). Trimming shortened V by 6 bases and J by 3 bases, and 12 bases separated the two germline ends. Germline V gene data show CDR1 as KGHDR and CDR2 as SFDVKD. This CDR3 comprises 14 residues. CDR3 in DNA: TGTGCCACCAGTACAGCGAGCGGGACAGATACGCAGTATTTT. Its translation is CATSTASGTDTQYF.

V and J are TRBV30 and TRBJ2-1; D gene uncertain. Germline V gene data show CDR1 as GTSNPN and CDR2 as SVGIG (reference sequence). The CDR3 covers 14 residues. V was clipped by 2 bases and J by 2 bases, with 10 bases between them. In DNA form, the CDR3 reads TGTGCCTGGAGTAGGACCTCGACCTACAATGAGCAGTTCTTC. Protein sequence: CAWSRTSTYNEQFF. Looking up the rest from reference TRBV30 and TRBJ2-1 gives the full variable domain: SQTIHQWPATLVQPVGSPLSLECTVEGTSNPNLYWYRQAAGRGLQLLFYSVGIGQISSEVPQNLSASRPQDRQFILSSKKLLLSDSGFYLCAWSRTSTYNEQFFGPGTRLTVL.

The chain couples TRBV7-9 to TRBJ1-1; D remains unclear. Germline lookup yields CDR1 SEHNR and CDR2 FQNEAQ (reference sequence). The CDR3 has 10 residues. Trimming left V 0 bases short and J 10 bases short, with 3 bases between. DNA for the CDR3: TGTGCCAGCAGCTTAGCGGGAGCTTTCTTT. Encoded protein: CASSLAGAFF.

In nucleotides, the CDR3 is TGTGCCAGCAGTTCAGCCGGGACTAGCGGAGACTACAATGAGCAGTTCTTC. It encodes CASSSAGTSGDYNEQFF. This chain joins TRBV28 and TRBJ2-1; 11 bases agree with TRBD2. Germline V gives CDR1 MDHEN, CDR2 SYDVKM. The V segment lost 4 bases and the J segment 3 bases; nucleotides outside the gene matches: 8. The length of the CDR3 is 17 residues.

The sample holds one count of this clone. The chain is built from TRBV7-3 and TRBJ2-1; TRBD2 agrees at 7 bases. V dropped 2 bases and J dropped 0; count of bases not matched to a gene: 1. The CDR3 is 15 residues long. Per the germline V gene, CDR1 is SGHTA and CDR2 is FQGTGA. CDR3 sequence: CASSLRGGSYNEQFF. The DNA for the CDR3 is TGTGCCAGCAGCTTACGCGGGGGCTCCTACAATGAGCAGTTCTTC.

This chain joins TRBV7-9 and TRBJ2-7; 8 bases align to TRBD1. V was clipped by 4 bases and J by 9 bases; unmatched bases: 11. Germline CDR1 is SEHNR and CDR2 is FQNEAQ (reference sequence). The CDR3 is made up of 14 amino acids. In DNA form, the CDR3 reads TGTGCCAGCAGCTCGACAGGGGTTAGTTTCGGGCAGTACTTC. It specifies CASSSTGVSFGQYF.

The V call is TRBV11-2, the J call TRBJ2-5; 8 nucleotides line up with TRBD1. The CDR3 sequence is 13 residues long. In germline, CDR1 is SGHAT, CDR2 FQNNGV. V was pared by 5 bases and J by 5 bases, with 4 bases of the junction left unmatched. The CDR3 is CASSIRGRETQYF. Here the CDR3 DNA reads TGTGCCAGCAGCATCAGGGGGCGGGAGACCCAGTACTTC.

V is TRBV19 and J is TRBJ2-3; 9 bases fit TRBD1. After removal of 6 bases from V and 6 bases from J, the junction contained 7 bases not matched to a gene. Looked up from germline, CDR1 is LNHDA and CDR2 is SQIVND (reference sequence). The CDR3 extends over 14 amino acids. In nucleotides, the CDR3 is TGTGCCAGTAGCCCACAGGGGGCAGTGGATACGCAGTATTTT. Translation: CASSPQGAVDTQYF. Together with reference TRBV19 and TRBJ2-3, the CDR3 gives the full variable domain: DGGITQSPKYLFRKEGQNVTLSCEQNLNHDAMYWYRQDPGQGLRLIYYSQIVNDFQKGDIAEGYSVSREKKESFPLTVTSAQKNPTAFYLCASSPQGAVDTQYFGPGTRLTVL.

The chain couples TRBV10-3 to TRBJ1-1; 7 bases align to TRBD1. The J segment lost 1 base and the V segment lost 6 bases, leaving 2 bases of the junction unmatched. CDR1 ENHRY and CDR2 SYGVKD come from the germline V gene. The CDR3 has 13 residues. CDR3 DNA sequence: TGTGCCATCAGAGGGACAGCGAACACTGAAGCTTTCTTT. Its protein product is CAIRGTANTEAFF.

The rearrangement joins TRBV12-3 or TRBV12-4 to TRBJ1-1; 8 nucleotides align to TRBD1. This CDR3 has 12 residues. Trimming removed 7 bases from V and 4 bases from J; junction bases left unmatched: 2. In DNA, the CDR3 is TGTGCCAGCACAGGGGGCCTCACTGAAGCTTTCTTT. It codes for CASTGGLTEAFF.

This clone was observed a single time. The chain links TRBV7-2 to TRBJ2-7; either TRBD1 or TRBD2 may fit D (6 bases each). CDR3 length equals 14 residues. Germline lookup yields CDR1 SGHTA and CDR2 FQGNSA. V was shortened by 0 bases and J by 6 bases, with 12 bases between the two germline ends. CDR3: CASSLARGGTEQYF. The CDR3, as DNA: TGTGCCAGCAGCTTAGCCAGGGGCGGGACCGAGCAGTACTTC.

On this clone: This CDR3 is also generated by other DNA sequences in the sample. This rearrangement joins TRBV29-1 to TRBJ1-1; tentatively, D is TRBD1 (5 bases). CDR1 is SQVTM, CDR2 ANQGSEA, per germline. This CDR3 is 11 amino acids long. Trimming shortened V by 4 bases and J by 5 bases, and 8 bases separated the two germline ends. The CDR3 nucleotides are TGCAGCGTTGGGAGGGGTACTGAAGCTTTCTTT. Translated, it gives CSVGRGTEAFF.

The gene calls are TRBV19 and TRBJ1-4; D is unclear. The V and J ends lost 3 bases and 7 bases respectively, with 12 bases between them. The CDR3 has 14 amino acids. Germline-derived CDR1 and CDR2 are LNHDA and SQIVND (reference sequence). CDR3 amino acids: CASSMNTGSEKLFF. The CDR3 bases are TGTGCCAGTAGTATGAACACGGGGAGTGAAAAACTGTTTTTT.

The V and J genes are TRBV19 and TRBJ2-7; weak D call: TRBD1 (5 bases). Trimming shortened V by 5 bases and J by 4 bases, and 9 bases separated the two germline ends. Germline lookup yields CDR1 LNHDA and CDR2 SQIVND (reference sequence). The CDR3 runs 12 residues. The CDR3 DNA sequence: TGTGCCAGTAGTGAAAACAGGTACGAGCAGTACTTC. This codes for CASSENRYEQYF. Variable domain in full (rest from reference TRBV19 and TRBJ2-7): DGGITQSPKYLFRKEGQNVTLSCEQNLNHDAMYWYRQDPGQGLRLIYYSQIVNDFQKGDIAEGYSVSREKKESFPLTVTSAQKNPTAFYLCASSENRYEQYFGPGTRLTVT.

The chain carries TRBV9 and TRBJ2-2; weak D call: TRBD1 (6 bases). From germline, CDR1 is SGDLS and CDR2 YYNGEE. The CDR3 is 14 residues long. Between the trimmed V and J ends, which lost 3 bases and 7 bases, there was a span of 13 bases. The CDR3 nucleotides read TGTGCCAGCAGCGAGGGGACAATTCTCGGGGAGCTGTTTTTT. As protein: CASSEGTILGELFF.

The genes are TRBV28 and TRBJ1-5; tentatively, D is TRBD1 (6 bases). Germline CDR1 and CDR2: MDHEN and SYDVKM. The CDR3 is 15 residues long. V lost 7 bases to trimming and J lost 0 bases, with 13 bases between them. This chain's CDR3 is CASNPGAYSNQPQHF. The CDR3 DNA reads TGTGCCAGCAATCCAGGGGCTTATAGCAATCAGCCCCAGCATTTT.

This sequence joins TRBV2 and TRBJ2-2, with 9 nucleotides matching TRBD2. The germline V gene encodes CDR1 SNHLY and CDR2 FYNNEI. The CDR3 is 17 residues long. The V and J ends lost 0 bases and 6 bases, in that order; junction bases with no gene match: 8. The CDR3, as DNA: TGTGCCAGCAGTGAAGCGCGATTAGCGGGAGCCCCCGGGGAGCTGTTTTTT. Encoded protein: CASSEARLAGAPGELFF.

The chain uses TRBV7-2 and TRBJ1-4; 9 nucleotides line up with TRBD1. The CDR3 is 19 residues long. Trimming at V came to 2 bases and at J to 8 bases, leaving 18 bases not matched to a gene. Germline V gives CDR1 SGHTA, CDR2 FQGNSA. The CDR3 bases are TGTGCCAGCAGCTTAAGACCCCGGACAGGGGTGGATAATCAGGAAAAACTGTTTTTT. It translates to CASSLRPRTGVDNQEKLFF.

The V call is TRBV7-3, the J call TRBJ2-3; weak D call: TRBD2 (5 bases). This CDR3 comprises 15 residues. CDR1 is SGHTA and CDR2 is FQGTGA in the germline V gene. V was pared by 2 bases and J by 0 bases, with 9 bases between. This CDR3 reads CASSLSRGSTDTQYF. In DNA form, the CDR3 reads TGTGCCAGCAGCTTATCGCGCGGGAGCACAGATACGCAGTATTTT.